The clone carrying this TCR beta chain was counted only a few times. This sample was included in a study of low-dose radiotherapy and immunotherapy resistance in tumors. Across the study: Patients were given intravenous nivolumab 240 mg every two weeks plus ipilimumab 1 mg/kg every six weeks.

TRAV- and TRBV-specific primers primed first-strand cDNA, covering alpha and beta chains. With a constant-region primer and a V-primer adapter, TCRs were subjected to approximately 21 PCR cycles of amplification. TCRdb analysed the reads with MiXCR anew, one entry per CDR3 protein. The sample lists roughly 10,000 distinct CDR3 sequences, approximately 55% seen once, with around 7.4% in the top ten. Germline V gene lookup returns CDR1 SNHLY and CDR2 FYNNEI. CDR3 length equals 13 residues. After removal of 10 bases from V and 4 bases from J, the junction contained 5 bases not matched to a gene. Tumors of eligible patients were advanced, solid and lacking tumor-infiltrating lymphocytes.

V gene TRBV2 combines with J gene TRBJ2-1, with TRBD1 identical over 9 bases. The receptor was isolated from a human donor with advanced metastatic prostate, ovarian, gallbladder or colorectal cancer (not recorded which). This table probably holds off-target reads from a library built for another chain. The CDR3 loop is CAKPGQGYNEQFF. The CDR3, as DNA: TGTGCCAAACCGGGACAGGGTTACAATGAGCAGTTCTTC. The variable domain in full, with the rest retrieved from reference TRBV2 and TRBJ2-1, is EPEVTQTPSHQVTQMGQEVILRCVPISNHLYFYWYRQILGQKVEFLVSFYNNEISEKSEIFDDQFSVERPDGSNFTLKIRSTKLEDSAMYFCAKPGQGYNEQFFGPGTRLTVL.